This T cell receptor (beta chain) was identified in a study of beta chain features in type 1 diabetes. The CDR3 has 13 amino acids. Germline CDR1 reads GTSNPN; CDR2 reads SVGIG (reference sequence). V was pared by 1 base and J by 3 bases, with 9 bases between. Expressed TCRB transcripts were sequenced after all isolated RNA was converted to cDNA. TCRdb keeps only in-frame clones here, not all; method: immunoSEQ multiplex PCR. The repertoire includes 130,000 to 150,000 clones, under 60% of them detected once, and over 0.4% sits in the top ten. The specimen was Tregs from blood. The chain couples TRBV30 to TRBJ1-1; a weak D match, TRBD1 (5 bases). This clonotype originated in a man younger than 35 in good health. This CDR3 is CAWSEQADTEAFF. The CDR3, as DNA: TGTGCCTGGAGTGAACAGGCTGACACTGAAGCTTTCTTT.